These 23 T cell receptor beta chains were all obtained from the same sample, sequenced in a study of Tregs in tolerant kidney transplant recipients. Produced via immunoSEQ multiplex PCR; TCRdb's table is partial and in-frame only. This sample has around 50,000 clones; 91% occur once, and the top ten carry about 16%. The nonmyeloablative bone marrow transplants came from related graft donors, with transient mixed chimerism. This specimen was CD8+ T cells from blood (PBMCs), taken 24 months after the transplant. Receptor source: a human patient who received a combined kidney and bone marrow transplant. Some T cells may trace back to the graft donor.

This sequence joins TRBV9 and TRBJ2-2; tentatively, D is TRBD1 (6 bases). V was shortened by 0 bases and J by 3 bases, with 6 bases between the two germline ends. The germline CDR1 and CDR2 sequences are SGDLS and YYNGEE. The CDR3 consists of 14 residues. This CDR3 is CASSVGTDTGELFF. The CDR3 region has the DNA TGTGCCAGCAGCGTAGGGACAGACACCGGGGAGCTGTTTTTT.

V usage is TRBV7-9 and J usage is TRBJ2-1; D ambiguous. V dropped 1 base and J dropped 9 bases, with 7 bases sitting between them. The CDR3 runs 12 residues. Germline values: CDR1 SEHNR, CDR2 FQNEAQ (reference sequence). This chain's CDR3 is CASSLGRGEQFF. CDR3 nucleotide sequence: TGTGCCAGCAGCTTAGGGAGAGGTGAGCAGTTCTTC.

V is TRBV9 and J is TRBJ2-5; 11 bases map to TRBD2. V dropped 4 bases and J dropped 1; count of bases not matched to a gene: 6. Germline V gives CDR1 SGDLS, CDR2 YYNGEE. This CDR3 is built from 16 residues. Written as DNA, the CDR3 is TGTGCCAGCAGCTACGGGACTAGCGGAGTCCAAGAGACCCAGTACTTC. This codes for CASSYGTSGVQETQYF.

The genes are TRBV29-1 and TRBJ2-2; possible D gene TRBD2, 6 bases. CDR1 is SQVTM and CDR2 is ANQGSEA in the germline V gene. This CDR3 has 12 amino acids. V shed 5 bases and J shed 5 bases, with 9 bases lying between them. In DNA, the CDR3 is TGCAGCGTTTCGGGAGCTACCGGGGAGCTGTTTTTT. The encoded protein is CSVSGATGELFF.

J is TRBJ2-7 and V is TRBV7-2; perhaps TRBD1 as D (5 bases). The length of the CDR3 is 16 residues. CDR1 and CDR2 from the germline V gene are SGHTA and FQGNSA. V lost 5 bases and J lost 2, with 19 bases in between. CDR3 sequence reads: CASSATLDLGPYEQYF. CDR3 DNA: TGTGCCAGCAGCGCCACCCTTGATCTGGGGCCCTACGAGCAGTACTTC.

V usage is TRBV10-3 and J usage is TRBJ1-5; unclear D gene. CDR1 is ENHRY and CDR2 is SYGVKD in the germline V gene. V shed 0 bases and J shed 0 bases, with 9 bases lying between them. The CDR3 runs 16 residues. The CDR3 region has the DNA TGTGCCATCAGTGAGTCGATGATCGGTAGCAATCAGCCCCAGCATTTT. It encodes CAISESMIGSNQPQHF.

The J gene is TRBJ2-1, the V gene TRBV5-1; D possibly corresponds to TRBD1 (8 bases). CDR1 and CDR2 (germline): SGHRS, YFSETQ. V lost 1 base and J lost 4, with 12 bases in between. The CDR3 length is 15 residues. In DNA form, the CDR3 reads TGCGCCAGCAGCTTGACAGGGGGAGGGTACAATGAGCAGTTCTTC. It codes for CASSLTGGGYNEQFF.

The rearrangement links TRBV19 to TRBJ1-1; no firm D call. The CDR3 totals 14 residues. V dropped 2 bases and J dropped 7 bases, with 14 bases sitting between them. Germline V gene lookup returns CDR1 LNHDA and CDR2 SQIVND (reference sequence). CDR3: CASSIYEGKVEAFF. The CDR3 bases are TGTGCCAGTAGTATATATGAGGGAAAGGTTGAAGCTTTCTTT.

V gene TRBV5-8 combines with J gene TRBJ1-3; D is perhaps TRBD1 (6 bases). The CDR3 runs 15 residues. The germline CDR1 and CDR2 sequences are SGHTS and YDEGEE. The germline V and J ends were trimmed by 4 bases and 0 bases, with 11 bases remaining between them. The CDR3 coding sequence is TGTGCCAGCAGCCTCGGACAGTACTCTGGAAACACCATATATTTT. It specifies CASSLGQYSGNTIYF.

This sequence joins TRBV10-3 and TRBJ2-2, with D possibly TRBD1 on 5 matching bases. This CDR3 spans 17 amino acids. The V gene's germline CDR1 is ENHRY and CDR2 SYGVKD. V was clipped by 0 bases and J by 2 bases, with 13 bases between them. This CDR3 reads CAISESLPWGNTGELFF. CDR3 coding DNA: TGTGCCATCAGTGAGTCACTACCTTGGGGCAACACCGGGGAGCTGTTTTTT.

In nucleotides, the CDR3 is TGCGCCAGCAGCCAAGGATCGCGGGGAGGCACAGATACGCAGTATTTT. This sequence encodes CASSQGSRGGTDTQYF. The rearrangement joins TRBV4-1 to TRBJ2-3, with TRBD2 as a possible D gene (6 bases). Germline-derived CDR1 and CDR2 are MGHRA and YSYEKL. CDR3 length: 16 residues. Trimming cost V 1 base and J 1 base, with 12 bases left between them.

The chain links TRBV29-1 to TRBJ2-7, with no clear D. Trimming pared 1 base from V and 0 bases from J, leaving 10 bases between. The germline V gene has CDR1 SQVTM and CDR2 ANQGSEA. CDR3 size: 14 residues. This CDR3 reads CSVEGQSNSYEQYF. The DNA of the CDR3 is TGCAGCGTTGAAGGGCAGTCAAACTCCTACGAGCAGTACTTC.

The rearrangement uses TRBV7-9 and TRBJ1-4; D is possibly TRBD1 (6 bases). The CDR3 spans 16 residues. V lost 5 bases and J 5 bases, leaving 18 bases between the germline ends. Germline assignment: CDR1 SEHNR and CDR2 FQNEAQ (reference sequence). CDR3 loop: CASSPTLGQMNEKLFF. CDR3 nucleotide sequence: TGTGCCAGCAGCCCAACGCTAGGACAGATGAATGAAAAACTGTTTTTT.

The chain combines TRBV5-7 with TRBJ1-5; weak D call: TRBD1 (6 bases). TRBV5-7 is assigned to the ORF class and has an uncertain function. Trimming removed 4 bases at V and 3 bases at J, with 17 bases between. The CDR3 totals 16 residues. CDR3: CASSLNMDSYNQPQHF. CDR3 DNA sequence: TGTGCCAGCAGCCTCAATATGGACAGCTACAATCAGCCCCAGCATTTT.

The rearrangement joins TRBV5-1 to TRBJ2-7; D gene uncertain. Germline CDR1 and CDR2: SGHRS and YFSETQ. Deletions cut 4 bases from V and 2 bases from J, with 16 bases between. The CDR3 has 15 residues. As DNA, the CDR3 is TGCGCCAGCAGCCTCCCCGCCATCACAACCTACGAGCAGTACTTC. Amino acid sequence: CASSLPAITTYEQYF. The complete variable domain, with remaining parts taken from reference TRBV5-1 and TRBJ2-7, reads KAGVTQTPRYLIKTRGQQVTLSCSPISGHRSVSWYQQTPGQGLQFLFEYFSETQRNKGNFPGRFSGRQFSNSRSEMNVSTLELGDSALYLCASSLPAITTYEQYFGPGTRLTVT.

The chain uses TRBV6-1 and TRBJ1-1; D is perhaps TRBD1 (5 bases). Between the trimmed V and J ends, which lost 3 bases and 0 bases, there was a span of 8 bases. CDR3 size: 14 residues. In germline, CDR1 is MNHNS, CDR2 SASEGT. CDR3 DNA: TGTGCCAGCAGTGAGTGGGGGGTGAACACTGAAGCTTTCTTT. It yields the protein CASSEWGVNTEAFF.

CDR3 bases: TGTGCCAGCAGCTTAGCAGGGGCCTTCTACGAGCAGTACTTC. This sequence encodes CASSLAGAFYEQYF. The J gene is TRBJ2-7, the V gene TRBV13, with D possibly matching TRBD1 (6 bases). The CDR3 is 14 residues long. Per germline, CDR1 PRHDT and CDR2 FYEKMQ (reference sequence). The V end lost 1 base, the J end lost 3 bases, and 10 bases lay between the germline ends. The whole variable domain, filled in from reference TRBV13 and TRBJ2-7, reads AAGVIQSPRHLIKEKRETATLKCYPIPRHDTVYWYQQGPGQDPQFLISFYEKMQSDKGSIPDRFSAQQFSDYHSELNMSSLELGDSALYFCASSLAGAFYEQYFGPGTRLTVT.

The chain is built from TRBV29-1 and TRBJ2-3; 9 positions match TRBD1. V trimming: 1 base; J trimming: 3 bases; junction bases outside the gene matches: 8. CDR3 length equals 16 residues. Germline values: CDR1 SQVTM, CDR2 ANQGSEA. DNA for the CDR3: TGCAGCGTTGAAGTTGGTTGGACAGGGGTAACAGATACGCAGTATTTT. Its protein product is CSVEVGWTGVTDTQYF.

V is TRBV7-2 and J is TRBJ2-7, with 11 bases fitting TRBD2. V shed 5 bases, J shed 2 bases, and the junction held 5 bases outside the gene matches. Germline V gene lookup returns CDR1 SGHTA and CDR2 FQGNSA. The CDR3 spans 15 residues. In nucleotides, the CDR3 is TGTGCCAGCAGCATATCGACTAGCGGGACCTACGAGCAGTACTTC. Amino acids: CASSISTSGTYEQYF.

This chain uses TRBV7-8 with TRBJ1-5; 8 bases fit TRBD1. CDR1 and CDR2 (germline): SGHVS, FQNEAQ. With 4 bases clipped from V and 2 bases from J, the junction kept 4 bases outside the gene matches. CDR3 length: 15 amino acids. CDR3 amino acids: CASSSGQGGNQPQHF. The CDR3, as DNA: TGTGCCAGCAGCTCAGGACAGGGTGGCAATCAGCCCCAGCATTTT.

The J gene is TRBJ2-2, the V gene TRBV30; 9 positions agree with TRBD2. The CDR3 length is 13 residues. J gave up 11 bases and V 2 bases, and 6 bases lay outside the gene matches. CDR1 and CDR2 (germline): GTSNPN, SVGIG (reference sequence). This CDR3 reads CAWSIVAGDELFF. Here the CDR3 DNA reads TGTGCCTGGAGTATAGTAGCGGGAGATGAGCTGTTTTTT.

This chain joins TRBV19 and TRBJ2-1; D unresolved. V was pared by 8 bases and J by 0 bases, with 8 bases between. Germline assignment: CDR1 LNHDA and CDR2 SQIVND (reference sequence). The CDR3 totals 13 residues. CDR3 nucleotide sequence: TGTGCCAGTGGGCAAAACTCCTACAATGAGCAGTTCTTC. Its translation: CASGQNSYNEQFF.

A word on this clone: Relative to the germline gene, one junction end is altered; a read error may explain this. The chain couples TRBV25-1 to TRBJ1-6; D uncertain. Germline CDR1 and CDR2: MGHDK and SYGVNS. CDR3 length equals 15 residues. CDR3: CASSEISSYNSPLHF. In nucleotides, the CDR3 is TGTGCCAGCAGTGAGATAAGCTCCTATAATTCCCCCCTCCACTTT. The whole variable domain, filled in from reference TRBV25-1 and TRBJ1-6, reads EADIYQTPRYLVIGTGKKITLECSQTMGHDKMYWYQQDPGMELHLIHYSYGVNSTEKGDLSSESTVSRIRTEHFPLTLESARPSHTSQYLCASSEISSYNSPLHFGNGTRLTVT.